A selection of T cell receptor beta chains follows, all from one sample in a study of CD8 T cells in Susac syndrome. Each CDR3 protein gets one entry after TCRdb re-called the immunoSEQ multiplex PCR reads with MiXCR. The table has 100,000 to 150,000 distinct CDR3 sequences, 90% to 95% seen once. The sequenced sample was CD4+ T cells from PBMCs. The source is a human donor in good health. CDR3s include the opening cysteine and the closing phenylalanine or tryptophan. D genes are given only for firm matches. Some rows mark clone size as missing; the rest say once, few, many or name a class of expanded clone.

abundance: -
j_gene: TRBJ2-7
d_gene: TRBD1
v_gene: TRBV6-6
CDR3nt: TGTGCCAGCACCCGGACAGGGGGAAACGAGCAGTACTTC
CDR3aa: CASTRTGGNEQYF

abundance: -
j_gene: TRBJ2-2
d_gene: -
v_gene: TRBV5-6
CDR3nt: TGTGCCAGCAGCTGGGGGGCCGACATCGGGGAGCTGTTTTTT
CDR3aa: CASSWGADIGELFF

abundance: -
j_gene: TRBJ2-7
d_gene: TRBD1
v_gene: TRBV2
CDR3nt: TGTGCCAGCAGTCGACAGGGTAATGGCTACGAGCAGTACTTC
CDR3aa: CASSRQGNGYEQYF

abundance: -
j_gene: TRBJ1-1
d_gene: -
v_gene: TRBV15
CDR3nt: TGTGCCACCAGCAGAGTAGCTGGAGGCGGCACTGAAGCTTTCTTT
CDR3aa: CATSRVAGGGTEAFF

abundance: -
j_gene: TRBJ2-1
d_gene: TRBD1
v_gene: TRBV7-2
CDR3nt: TGTGCCAGCAGCGAGGGACAGAACTCCTACAATGAGCAGTTCTTC
CDR3aa: CASSEGQNSYNEQFF

abundance: -
j_gene: TRBJ1-1
d_gene: TRBD1
v_gene: TRBV29-1
CDR3nt: TGCAGCGTGGTGGGACAGGGGAACACTGAAGCTTTCTTT
CDR3aa: CSVVGQGNTEAFF

abundance: -
j_gene: TRBJ1-5
d_gene: -
v_gene: TRBV19
CDR3nt: TGTGCCAGTAGTGCCTACATCGCGGCCCAGCATTTT
CDR3aa: CASSAYIAAQHF

abundance: -
j_gene: TRBJ2-1
d_gene: -
v_gene: TRBV5-1
CDR3nt: TGCGCCAGCAGCTTGGCAACTACCAATGAGCAGTTCTTC
CDR3aa: CASSLATTNEQFF

abundance: once
j_gene: TRBJ2-2
d_gene: -
v_gene: TRBV28
CDR3nt: TGTGCCACCCATAAGGGTCTAACTAACACCGGGGAGCTGTTTTTT
CDR3aa: CATHKGLTNTGELFF

abundance: -
j_gene: TRBJ2-7
d_gene: TRBD1
v_gene: TRBV3-1
CDR3nt: TGTGCCAGCAGCTTTGGACAGGGCTCCGAGCAGTACTTC
CDR3aa: CASSFGQGSEQYF

abundance: -
j_gene: TRBJ2-7
d_gene: TRBD2
v_gene: TRBV4-2
CDR3nt: TGTGCCAGCAGCCAAGTTGCGGGAGGCTACGAGCAGTACTTC
CDR3aa: CASSQVAGGYEQYF

abundance: -
j_gene: TRBJ2-2
d_gene: -
v_gene: TRBV12-3/TRBV12-4
CDR3nt: TGTGCCAGCAGGCCAGGGGAGGGAACCGGGGAGCTGTTTTTT
CDR3aa: CASRPGEGTGELFF

abundance: -
j_gene: TRBJ2-7
d_gene: TRBD1
v_gene: TRBV28
CDR3nt: TGTGCCAGCAGTAGGACAGGGGGCTCCTACGAGCAGTACTTC
CDR3aa: CASSRTGGSYEQYF

abundance: once
j_gene: TRBJ2-5
d_gene: -
v_gene: TRBV20-1
CDR3nt: TGCAGTGCCGCACTAGTTCCCGAGACCCAGTACTTC
CDR3aa: CSAALVPETQYF

abundance: -
j_gene: TRBJ1-1
d_gene: -
v_gene: TRBV6-1
CDR3nt: TGTGCCAGCAGTGAACAAGGCTGGCTTAACACTGAAGCTTTCTTT
CDR3aa: CASSEQGWLNTEAFF

abundance: -
j_gene: TRBJ2-7
d_gene: TRBD2
v_gene: TRBV7-2
CDR3nt: TGTGCCAGCAGCTTAGTCGCGGGAGGGCCTAACGAGCAGTACTTC
CDR3aa: CASSLVAGGPNEQYF